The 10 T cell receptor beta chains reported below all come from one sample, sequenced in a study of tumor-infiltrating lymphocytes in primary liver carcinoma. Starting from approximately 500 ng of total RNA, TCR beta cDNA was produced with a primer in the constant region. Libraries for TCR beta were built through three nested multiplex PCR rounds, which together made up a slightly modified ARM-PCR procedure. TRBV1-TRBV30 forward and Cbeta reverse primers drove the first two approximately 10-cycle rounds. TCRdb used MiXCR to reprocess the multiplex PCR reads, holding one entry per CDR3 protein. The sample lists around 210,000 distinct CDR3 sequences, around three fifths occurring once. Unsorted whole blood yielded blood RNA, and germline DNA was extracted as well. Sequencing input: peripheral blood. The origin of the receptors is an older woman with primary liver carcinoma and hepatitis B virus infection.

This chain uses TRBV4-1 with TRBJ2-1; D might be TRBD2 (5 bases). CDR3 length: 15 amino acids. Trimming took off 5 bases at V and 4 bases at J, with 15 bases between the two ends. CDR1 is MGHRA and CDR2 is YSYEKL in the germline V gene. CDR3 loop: CASSSGISAYNEQFF. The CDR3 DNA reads TGCGCCAGCAGCTCCGGGATTAGCGCTTACAATGAGCAGTTCTTC.

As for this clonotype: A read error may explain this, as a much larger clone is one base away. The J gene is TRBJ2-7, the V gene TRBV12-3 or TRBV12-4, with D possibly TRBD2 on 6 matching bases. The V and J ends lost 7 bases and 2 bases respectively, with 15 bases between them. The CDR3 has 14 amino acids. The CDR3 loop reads CASTPSVNPYEQYF. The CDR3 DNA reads TGTGCCAGCACTCCTAGCGTTAATCCCTACGAGCAGTACTTC.

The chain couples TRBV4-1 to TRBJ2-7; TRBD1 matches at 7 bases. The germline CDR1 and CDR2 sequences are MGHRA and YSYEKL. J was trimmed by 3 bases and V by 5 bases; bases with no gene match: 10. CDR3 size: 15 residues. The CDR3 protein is CASSAVPGQIYEQYF. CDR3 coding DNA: TGCGCCAGCAGCGCCGTGCCGGGACAGATCTACGAGCAGTACTTC.

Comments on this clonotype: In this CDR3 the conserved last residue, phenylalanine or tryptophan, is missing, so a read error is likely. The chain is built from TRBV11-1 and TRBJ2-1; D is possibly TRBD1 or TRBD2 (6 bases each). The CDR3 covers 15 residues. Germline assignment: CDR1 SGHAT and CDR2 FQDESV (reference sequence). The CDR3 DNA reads TGTGCCAACAGCTTAGGGGGGACGACCTACAATGAACAGTTCTCC. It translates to CANSLGGTTYNEQFS.

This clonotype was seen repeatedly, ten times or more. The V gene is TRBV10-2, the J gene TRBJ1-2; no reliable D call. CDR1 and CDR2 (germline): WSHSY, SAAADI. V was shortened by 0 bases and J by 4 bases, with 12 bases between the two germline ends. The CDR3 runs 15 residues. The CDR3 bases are TGCGCCAGCAGTGAGTCTCAAGGACTATCCTATGGCTACACCTTC. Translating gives CASSESQGLSYGYTF.

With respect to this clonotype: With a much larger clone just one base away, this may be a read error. CDR3 loop: CASGYSWDRGYTF. The DNA for the CDR3 is TGTGCCAGCGGTTACTCGTGGGACAGGGGCTACACCTTC. The V gene is TRBV6-5, the J gene TRBJ1-2; 8 bases align to TRBD1. Per germline, CDR1 MNHEY and CDR2 SVGAGI. The CDR3 has 13 amino acids.

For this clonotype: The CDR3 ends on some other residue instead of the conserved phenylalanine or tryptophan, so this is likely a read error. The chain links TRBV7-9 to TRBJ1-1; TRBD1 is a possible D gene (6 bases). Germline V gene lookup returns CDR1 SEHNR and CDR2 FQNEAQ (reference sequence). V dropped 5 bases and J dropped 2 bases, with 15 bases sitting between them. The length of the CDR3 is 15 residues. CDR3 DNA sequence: TGTGCCAGCAGCCCCCCGACAGGTTCTAACACTGAAGCTTTCTCT. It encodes CASSPPTGSNTEAFS.

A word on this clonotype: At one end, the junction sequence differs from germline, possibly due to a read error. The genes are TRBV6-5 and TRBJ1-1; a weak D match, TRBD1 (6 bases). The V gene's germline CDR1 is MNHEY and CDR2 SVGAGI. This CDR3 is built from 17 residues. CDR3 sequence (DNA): TGTGCCAGCAGTCCTCCGGGACAAGGCCATATGAACACTGAATCTTTCTTT. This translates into CASSPPGQGHMNTESFF.

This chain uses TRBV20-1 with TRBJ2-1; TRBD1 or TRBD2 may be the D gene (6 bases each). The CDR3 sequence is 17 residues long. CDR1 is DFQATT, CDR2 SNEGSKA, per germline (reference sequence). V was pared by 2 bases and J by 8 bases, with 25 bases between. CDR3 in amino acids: CSARPRRDSQGRHEQFF. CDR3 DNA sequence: TGCAGTGCTAGACCTAGGCGGGACTCACAGGGACGGCATGAGCAGTTCTTC.

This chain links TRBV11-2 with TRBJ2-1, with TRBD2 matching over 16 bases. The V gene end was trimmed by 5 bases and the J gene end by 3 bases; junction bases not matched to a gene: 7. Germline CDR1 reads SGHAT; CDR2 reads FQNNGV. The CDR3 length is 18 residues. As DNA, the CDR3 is TGTGCCAGCAGCGACGGGACTAGCGGGAGGGCCGACTACAATGAGCAGTTCTTC. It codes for CASSDGTSGRADYNEQFF.